The text below deals with one T cell receptor (beta chain). What it binds is unknown. The sample belongs to a study of graft-versus-host responses after intestinal transplantation. Looking at the study overall: Isolated intestinal, liver-intestinal, or multivisceral transplants had been given to the recipients. Study-wide points: The recipient marrow held GvH clones, and some of them showed up first in ileum or blood.

Trimming pared 2 bases from V and 8 bases from J, leaving 6 bases between. Germline lookup yields CDR1 MNHEY and CDR2 SVGAGI. The CDR3 is 11 amino acids. Sequencing was performed with immunoSEQ multiplex PCR; in TCRdb, only in-frame clones are kept and a portion is missing. The sample consists of tens of thousands of clones, 85% to 95% of them appearing once. This clonotype originated in a human donor who received an intestinal transplant. The rearrangement links TRBV6-5 to TRBJ1-1; D gene uncertain. The material sequenced was unstimulated CD8+ T cells sorted from spleen or lymph node cells, taken before intestinal transplant. The DNA of the CDR3 is TGTGCCAGCAGTTACGCTAGAGAAGCTTTCTTT. Its protein is CASSYAREAFF.